This T cell receptor (beta chain) was sequenced for a study of neurological immune-mediated disorders (dated by TCRdb to about 2019). The study in broad terms: The study compared peripheral blood TCR-beta repertoires of HTLV-I-associated myelopathy (HAM/TSP) patients, multiple sclerosis patients and healthy controls using UMI-based sequencing. The approximately 100 TCR-beta libraries included longitudinal samples, technical triplicates and paired sorted CD4+ and CD8+ T-cell subsets alongside PBMC samples. Longitudinal HAM/TSP and healthy donors had 3 time-points each (about 3-45 month intervals). The cohort included approximately 70 subjects: 14 with HAM/TSP, approximately 34 with multiple sclerosis, and 20 or so healthy controls. What the study reported, not specific to this receptor: Across subjects, expanded clones never shared an identical CDR3 amino acid sequence, which suggests that the TCR-beta repertoires in every group were private. TCR clonal expansion was greatest in HAM/TSP patients and smallest in MS patients, who ranked below even healthy controls.

This clonotype was counted ten times or more. The antigen it recognizes is unknown. Nothing much larger sits one base from this clone, and base qualities are not available. From the cysteine up to the phenylalanine, the CDR3 has a length of 14 residues. Just CDR3 DNA is preserved here, 42 bases in frame from base 1. V loses 0 bases, J loses 2 bases, and the germline ends lie 7 bases apart. In the germline V gene, CDR1 corresponds to ENHRY and CDR2 to SYGVKD. cDNA synthesis used template-switch 5'RACE with a primer carrying a 10-nucleotide random unique molecular identifier tagging each TCR transcript. Every sequencing run covered 15-18 subjects and yielded more than 160 million TCR-beta sequences. Total RNA was extracted with the RNeasy kit. The KAPA Real-time Library Amplification kit was used to amplify TCR-beta VDJ regions with primers for the TCR constant region and the 5'RACE anchor. A first PCR added sample indexes and Illumina adaptors, after which a second PCR increased the library yield. After Ampure bead purification, the roughly 650 bp TCR product was size-selected on a 2% E-gel SizeSelection system. Library quality was checked on a Bioanalyzer, concentration was measured with Qubit, and libraries were quantified with the Kapa Library Quantification kit before pooling. An Illumina HiSeq 2500 was used to sequence the libraries paired-end at 2 x 150 bp. To increase sequence diversity, about 24-32% phiX was spiked into each library pool. Processing in the source paper ran as follows. Quality-filtered reads were processed with the UMI-based MiGEC pipeline, which removed over 80% of raw TCR sequences during error correction. IMGT germline references were used for aligning VDJ genes, and each clonotype was defined as a unique CDR3 amino acid sequence together with its V-J genes. Clonal expansion, Shannon diversity and CDR3 relatedness were evaluated with VDJtools (CalcPairwiseDistances, ClusterSamples), while phylogenetic trees were built in CLCbio workbench. Expanded clones were defined as having at least 8 unique UMIs, based on coefficient-of-variation modelling across technical triplicates. Clones were called with MiXCR by TCRdb after fastp trimmed the public reads at Q25, and only in-frame beta chains were retained. Here each entry gathers all rows of one CDR3 protein and keeps the most common genes and DNA. TCRdb, not the original authors, processed these V and J calls. This sample is represented by tens of thousands of distinct CDR3 sequences; roughly a tenth of them were singletons. More than 9% of the sample is taken by the ten largest.

Taken with the paper, the label for time point translates to: longitudinal time-point 1 (baseline). Blood bank volunteers in Maryland, USA served as the healthy controls. For unsorted PBMC libraries, 2 million PBMCs were used after storage in RNAlater at -80 degrees C until RNA extraction. Peripheral blood was subjected to Ficoll-Hypaque density gradient centrifugation to isolate PBMCs, which were then cryopreserved in liquid nitrogen. The rearrangement combines TRBV10-3 with TRBJ2-5; no confident D gene assignment can be made. Sequenced material: PBMCs. This receptor was obtained from a man aged 25-40 years in good health. The DNA sequence follows: TGTGCCATCAGTGAGTCAGCCCAGCAAGAGACCCAGTACTTC. Its translation reads: CAISESAQQETQYF.